This is a list of T cell receptor beta chains from one sample in a study of identifying expanded T cells in peripheral blood. Profiling relied on immunoSEQ multiplex PCR, and the TCRdb table lists in-frame clones only, not all of them. Of about 100,000 clones detected, approximately 88% appear once; the ten largest clones hold less than 7%. The sample consisted of blood. These receptors were obtained from a person aged 18-70 years in good health. Both conserved end residues are part of each CDR3. D genes are given only for firm matches. Only some rows state a clone size, as once, few, many or a class for expanded clones.

TRBD1,-,TRBV7-3,TRBJ1-2,CASSLNGPGTALGYTF,TGTGCCAGCAGCTTAAACGGACCCGGGACAGCGCTTGGGTACACCTTC
-,-,TRBV5-5,TRBJ1-2,CASSLIWGGYTF,TGTGCCAGCAGCTTGATCTGGGGAGGCTACACCTTC
-,-,TRBV6-5,TRBJ1-1,CASSYIKENTEAFF,TGTGCCAGCAGTTATATTAAGGAGAACACTGAAGCTTTCTTT
-,-,TRBV19,TRBJ1-5,CASNNRYSNQPQHF,TGTGCCAGTAATAACAGATATAGCAATCAGCCCCAGCATTTT
-,-,TRBV7-3,TRBJ2-7,CASSPIGNEQYF,TGTGCCAGCAGCCCTATTGGTAACGAGCAGTACTTC
-,-,TRBV29-1,TRBJ1-2,CSVEGQLGYTF,TGCAGCGTTGAAGGGCAGTTGGGCTACACCTTC
-,-,TRBV30,TRBJ2-1,CAWSVYSNEQFF,TGTGCCTGGAGTGTGTACTCCAATGAGCAGTTCTTC
-,few,TRBV19,TRBJ2-1,CASTGWAQKDNEQFF,TGTGCCAGTACAGGGTGGGCCCAAAAGGACAATGAGCAGTTCTTC
-,-,TRBV11-2,TRBJ1-5,CASSPLDDQPQHF,TGTGCCAGCAGCCCCCTCGACGATCAGCCCCAGCATTTT
TRBD1,-,TRBV6-6,TRBJ2-7,CASRKDRDEQYF,TGTGCCAGCAGAAAAGACAGGGACGAGCAGTACTTC
-,-,TRBV13,TRBJ1-4,CASSLWSPRTTATNEKLFF,TGTGCCAGCAGCTTATGGTCACCCCGAACGACTGCAACTAATGAAAAACTGTTTTTT
-,-,TRBV5-1,TRBJ1-1,CASSFLGNDNTEAFF,TGCGCCAGCAGCTTCCTGGGGAATGATAACACTGAAGCTTTCTTT
TRBD1,-,TRBV19,TRBJ1-1,CASSSLIFDGAQGAEAFF,TGTGCCAGTAGTAGTCTAATATTTGATGGGGCGCAGGGGGCTGAAGCTTTCTTT
TRBD1,-,TRBV6-5,TRBJ1-1,CASSGTAEAFF,TGTGCCAGCAGTGGGACAGCCGAAGCTTTCTTT
-,-,TRBV6-6,TRBJ1-3,CASSLVGAGSGNTIYF,TGTGCCAGCAGTCTGGTTGGGGCAGGGTCTGGAAACACCATATATTTT
TRBD1,-,TRBV10-3,TRBJ2-2,CAISVSGTGLLGELFF,TGTGCCATCAGTGTCTCCGGGACAGGGCTTCTCGGGGAGCTGTTTTTT
TRBD2,once,TRBV10-2,TRBJ2-1,CASTIAGGSEQFF,TGCGCCAGCACCATAGCGGGAGGTTCTGAGCAGTTCTTC
-,-,TRBV5-4,TRBJ2-7,CASSFFATEHYEQYF,TGTGCCAGCAGCTTCTTCGCGACGGAACACTACGAGCAGTACTTC
-,-,TRBV21-1,TRBJ2-1,CASSKAECEREYKSYNEQFF,TGTGCCAGCAGCAAAGCAGAGTGCGAGCGGGAGTATAAGTCCTACAATGAGCAGTTCTTC
-,-,TRBV6-5,TRBJ1-3,CASSYRAVSGNTIYF,TGTGCCAGCAGTTACAGGGCAGTCTCTGGAAACACCATATATTTT
-,-,TRBV25-1,TRBJ2-1,CASREQGTNEQFF,TGTGCCAGCAGAGAACAGGGAACCAATGAGCAGTTCTTC
-,once,TRBV30,TRBJ1-2,CAWSGLGQGVYTF,TGTGCCTGGAGTGGGTTAGGGCAGGGCGTCTACACCTTC
TRBD1,few,TRBV2,TRBJ1-1,CARVTDRDTEAFF,TGTGCCAGAGTAACCGACAGGGACACTGAAGCTTTCTTT
TRBD2,-,TRBV6-1,TRBJ2-2,CASSVSSGATGELFF,TGTGCCAGCAGTGTGTCTAGCGGGGCCACCGGGGAGCTGTTTTTT
-,-,TRBV4-1,TRBJ2-5,CASSQDWLEETQYF,TGCGCCAGCAGCCAAGACTGGTTGGAAGAGACCCAGTACTTC